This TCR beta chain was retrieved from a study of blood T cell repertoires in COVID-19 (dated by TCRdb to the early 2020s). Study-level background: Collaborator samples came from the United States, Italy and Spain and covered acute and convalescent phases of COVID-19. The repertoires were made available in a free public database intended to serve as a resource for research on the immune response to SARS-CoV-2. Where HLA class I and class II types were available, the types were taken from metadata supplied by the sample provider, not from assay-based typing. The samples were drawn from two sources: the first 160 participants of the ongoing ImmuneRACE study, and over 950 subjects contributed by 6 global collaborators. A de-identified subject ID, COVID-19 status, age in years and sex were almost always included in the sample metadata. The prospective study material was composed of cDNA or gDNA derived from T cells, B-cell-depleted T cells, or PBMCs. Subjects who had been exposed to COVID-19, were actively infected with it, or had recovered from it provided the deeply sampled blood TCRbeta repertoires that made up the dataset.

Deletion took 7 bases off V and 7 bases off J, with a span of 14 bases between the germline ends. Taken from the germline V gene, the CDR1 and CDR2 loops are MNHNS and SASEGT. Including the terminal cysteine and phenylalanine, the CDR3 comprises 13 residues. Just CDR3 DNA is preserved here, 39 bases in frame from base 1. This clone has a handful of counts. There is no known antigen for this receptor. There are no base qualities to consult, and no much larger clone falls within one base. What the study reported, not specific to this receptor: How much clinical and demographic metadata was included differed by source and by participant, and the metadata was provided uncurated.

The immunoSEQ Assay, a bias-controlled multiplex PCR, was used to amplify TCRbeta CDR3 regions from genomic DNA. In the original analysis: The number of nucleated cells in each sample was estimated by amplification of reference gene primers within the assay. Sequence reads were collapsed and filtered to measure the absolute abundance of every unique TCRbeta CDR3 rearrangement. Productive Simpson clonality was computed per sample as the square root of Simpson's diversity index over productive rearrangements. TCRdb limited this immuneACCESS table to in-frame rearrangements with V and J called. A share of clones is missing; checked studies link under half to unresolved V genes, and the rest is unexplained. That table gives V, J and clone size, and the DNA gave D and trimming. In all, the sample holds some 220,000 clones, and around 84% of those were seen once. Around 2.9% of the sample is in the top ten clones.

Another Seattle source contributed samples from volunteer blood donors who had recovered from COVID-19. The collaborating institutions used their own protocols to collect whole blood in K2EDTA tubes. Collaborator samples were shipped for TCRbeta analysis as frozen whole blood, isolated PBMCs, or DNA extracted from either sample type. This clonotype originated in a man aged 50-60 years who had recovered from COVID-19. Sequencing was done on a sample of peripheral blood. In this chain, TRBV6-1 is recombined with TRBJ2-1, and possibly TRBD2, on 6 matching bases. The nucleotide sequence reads TGTGCCAGCACCCCCGGGGGATCAAATGAGCAGTTCTTC. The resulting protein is CASTPGGSNEQFF.